A single sample is the source of the 28 T cell receptor beta chains below, sequenced in a study of shared clonotypes between healthy human individuals. Only CD45RO-negative cells positively selected for CCR7 counted as naive CD8 cells, so terminally differentiated effector memory CD45RA+ cells were excluded. TCRdb's table, derived via immunoSEQ multiplex PCR, lists solely in-frame clones and lacks some. The sample holds hundreds of thousands of clones, approximately 95% seen once. The material sequenced was naive CD8+ T cells sorted from blood. These receptors originate from a woman in her 30s in good health.

V gene TRBV15 combines with J gene TRBJ1-5; the D is unclear. Germline loops: CDR1 LNHNV, CDR2 YYDKDF (reference sequence). The V gene lost 0 bases and the J gene lost 3 bases, with 15 bases spanning the gap. The CDR3 runs 17 residues. As DNA, the CDR3 is TGTGCCACCAGCAGAGATTCCCTTGGTCCAAACAATCAGCCCCAGCATTTT. Translation gives CATSRDSLGPNNQPQHF.

This rearrangement joins TRBV15 to TRBJ1-3, with 7 bases that match TRBD1. This CDR3 spans 15 amino acids. Germline trimming cut 5 bases from V and 3 bases from J; bases unmatched to any gene: 7. CDR1 is LNHNV and CDR2 is YYDKDF in the germline V gene (reference sequence). CDR3 protein: CATSDFTGDGNTIYF. CDR3 coding DNA: TGTGCCACCAGCGACTTCACAGGGGATGGAAACACCATATATTTT.

The chain uses TRBV28 and TRBJ2-5; D gene unclear. Germline CDR1 MDHEN, CDR2 SYDVKM. The CDR3 is 13 residues long. With 5 bases removed from V and 2 bases from J, the gap between germline ends came to 9 bases. The CDR3 DNA reads TGTGCCAGCAGTATCTTAGGACAAGAGACCCAGTACTTC. It specifies CASSILGQETQYF.

The rearrangement joins TRBV28 to TRBJ1-4; D remains ambiguous. Trimming removed 7 bases from V and 0 bases from J, with 18 bases in between. The germline V gene encodes CDR1 MDHEN and CDR2 SYDVKM. The CDR3 runs 17 residues. CDR3 in DNA: TGTGCCAGCAACGAGGAGACCGAACGTACAACTAATGAAAAACTGTTTTTT. Residues: CASNEETERTTNEKLFF.

The rearrangement links TRBV28 to TRBJ2-7; 9 bases align to TRBD1. From germline, CDR1 is MDHEN and CDR2 SYDVKM. V shed 2 bases, J shed 6 bases, and the junction held 5 bases outside the gene matches. The CDR3 sequence is 14 residues long. CDR3 nucleotides: TGTGCCAGCAGTTTAATAACAGGGGGCGTCGAGCAGTACTTC. Translating gives CASSLITGGVEQYF.

The chain is built from TRBV28 and TRBJ2-7; TRBD1 might be the D (5 bases). The CDR3 contains 14 residues. CDR1 is MDHEN and CDR2 is SYDVKM in the germline V gene. Trimming removed 5 bases from V and 0 bases from J, with 11 bases in between. The CDR3 DNA reads TGTGCCAGCAGTCCGACAGAAATCTCCTACGAGCAGTACTTC. Residues: CASSPTEISYEQYF.

This clone was seen only a few times. The chain carries TRBV30 and TRBJ2-3; D is possibly TRBD1 (6 bases). From germline, CDR1 is GTSNPN and CDR2 SVGIG (reference sequence). Trimming removed 3 bases at V and 0 bases at J, with 13 bases between. This CDR3 is built from 15 residues. CDR3 region: CAWSLDSFSTDTQYF. In DNA, the CDR3 is TGTGCCTGGAGCTTGGACAGCTTTAGCACAGATACGCAGTATTTT.

The V and J genes are TRBV7-6 and TRBJ2-7; 8 nucleotides align to TRBD2. Trimming at V came to 1 base and at J to 6 bases, leaving 14 bases not matched to a gene. The V gene's germline CDR1 is SGHVS and CDR2 FNYEAQ. The CDR3 spans 17 residues. For the CDR3, the DNA is TGTGCCAGCAGCTTAGATCCAGCGGGAGACAAAGCCAGCGAGCAGTACTTC. Encoded protein: CASSLDPAGDKASEQYF.

This chain uses TRBV29-1 with TRBJ2-5; no firm D call. The J call is uncertain, as TRBJ2-7 better fits the DNA end. This CDR3 has 14 residues. The V gene's germline CDR1 is SQVTM and CDR2 ANQGSEA. CDR3 protein: CSALHGGSSYEQYF. CDR3 nucleotide sequence: TGCAGCGCTCTTCATGGTGGCAGCTCCTACGAGCAGTACTTC.

The V call is TRBV5-4, the J call TRBJ2-7, with TRBD2 as a possible D gene (6 bases). The CDR3 contains 14 residues. The V end lost 4 bases, the J end lost 0 bases, and 11 bases lay between the germline ends. Germline assignment: CDR1 SGHNT and CDR2 YYREEE (reference sequence). This CDR3 reads CASSASGSSYEQYF. DNA of the CDR3: TGTGCCAGCAGCGCGTCCGGGAGCTCCTACGAGCAGTACTTC.

The chain recombines TRBV27 with TRBJ2-7, with D possibly matching TRBD2 (7 bases). Trimming removed 8 bases at V and 3 bases at J, with 17 bases between. Germline-derived CDR1 and CDR2 are MNHEY and SMNVEV (reference sequence). This CDR3 is built from 14 residues. The CDR3 reads CASRPGGLVYEQYF. The DNA for the CDR3 is TGTGCCAGCCGCCCGGGGGGCCTCGTCTACGAGCAGTACTTC.

J is TRBJ2-2 and V is TRBV27, with D hard to call. With 3 bases removed from V and 2 bases from J, the gap between germline ends came to 10 bases. CDR3 length: 15 residues. Germline V CDR1 and CDR2: MNHEY, SMNVEV (reference sequence). CDR3 region: CASSFRAPNTGELFF. The CDR3 coding sequence is TGTGCCAGCAGTTTTAGGGCCCCAAACACCGGGGAGCTGTTTTTT.

J is TRBJ2-7 and V is TRBV7-9, with 9 bases matching TRBD1. CDR3 size: 16 residues. V was clipped by 10 bases and J by 5 bases; unmatched bases: 18. Germline V lookup: CDR1 SEHNR, CDR2 FQNEAQ (reference sequence). As DNA, the CDR3 is TGTGCCACTCGTTCGTCTCACAGGGGGCTTGACGACGAGCAGTACTTC. Its translation: CATRSSHRGLDDEQYF. Looking up the rest from reference TRBV7-9 and TRBJ2-7 gives the full variable domain: DTGVSQNPRHKITKRGQNVTFRCDPISEHNRLYWYRQTLGQGPEFLTYFQNEAQLEKSRLLSDRFSAERPKGSFSTLEIQRTEQGDSAMYLCATRSSHRGLDDEQYFGPGTRLTVT.

This rearrangement joins TRBV6-1 to TRBJ2-7; D possibly corresponds to TRBD2 (6 bases). V lost 1 base and J lost 0, with 22 bases in between. The CDR3 is 19 residues long. Germline CDR1 and CDR2: MNHNS and SASEGT. The CDR3 here is CASSEVRGIGKLSSYEQYF. The CDR3 nucleotides read TGTGCCAGCAGTGAAGTGCGGGGTATTGGCAAATTGAGCTCCTACGAGCAGTACTTC.

V and J are TRBV7-6 and TRBJ2-1, with TRBD2 matching over 10 bases. Germline V lookup: CDR1 SGHVS, CDR2 FNYEAQ. With V trimmed by 1 base and J by 1 base, 10 bases remained unmatched. This CDR3 has 19 residues. CDR3 DNA sequence: TGTGCCAGCAGCTTAGTGAGTCTAGCGGGAGAGCGTTCCTACAATGAGCAGTTCTTC. Protein product: CASSLVSLAGERSYNEQFF.

V and J are TRBV6-1 and TRBJ2-1, with TRBD2 matching 8 bases. The CDR3 loop spans 14 amino acids. V shed 3 bases and J 6 bases; nucleotides not matched to a gene: 4. In germline, CDR1 is MNHNS, CDR2 SASEGT. The CDR3 bases are TGTGCCAGCAGTGACGGGGGGGCAGGCAATGAGCAGTTCTTC. It encodes CASSDGGAGNEQFF.

The V call is TRBV4-2, the J call TRBJ2-7, with 8 nucleotides matching TRBD1. Germline V gene data show CDR1 as LGHNA and CDR2 as YNFKEQ. Trimming removed 3 bases from V and 3 bases from J; junction bases left unmatched: 13. The CDR3 sequence is 17 residues long. The DNA for the CDR3 is TGTGCCAGCAGCCAGGAACCAGGGGGCGCAAGTTTCTACGAGCAGTACTTC. This translates into CASSQEPGGASFYEQYF.

The chain is built from TRBV5-1 and TRBJ2-7; the match to TRBD2 covers 9 bases. CDR3 size: 15 residues. V lost 5 bases and J lost 6; bases outside the gene matches: 12. Germline V gene data show CDR1 as SGHRS and CDR2 as YFSETQ. This chain's CDR3 is CASSGVREGPVEQYF. The CDR3 nucleotides read TGCGCCAGCAGTGGCGTGCGGGAGGGCCCGGTCGAGCAGTACTTC.

The J gene is TRBJ2-7, the V gene TRBV27; TRBD2 matches 11 bases. The CDR3 is 16 residues long. V trimming: 4 bases; J trimming: 3 bases; junction bases outside the gene matches: 8. Per the germline V gene, CDR1 is MNHEY and CDR2 is SMNVEV (reference sequence). The CDR3 nucleotides read TGTGCCAGCAGTTCTCGACCCGGACTAGCGGGCTACGAGCAGTACTTC. Its protein product is CASSSRPGLAGYEQYF.

The J gene is TRBJ2-7, the V gene TRBV28; D unclear. CDR1 MDHEN and CDR2 SYDVKM come from the germline V gene. The V end lost 2 bases, the J end lost 8 bases, and 10 bases lay between the germline ends. The CDR3 length is 12 residues. CDR3 bases: TGTGCCAGCAGTTTAGCCCCGGTCCAGCAGTACTTC. Translation gives CASSLAPVQQYF.

The CDR3 DNA is TGTGCCAGCAGCCCGGCCCCCAATGAGCAGTTCTTC. It translates to CASSPAPNEQFF. J is TRBJ2-1 and V is TRBV7-9, with D unclear. V lost 5 bases to trimming and J lost 6 bases, with 8 bases between them. The CDR3 consists of 12 residues. Germline V lookup: CDR1 SEHNR, CDR2 FQNEAQ (reference sequence).

The chain employs TRBV4-1 and TRBJ1-1, with a possible D match to TRBD1 (5 bases). Trimming took off 1 base at V and 4 bases at J, with 13 bases between the two ends. The germline gives CDR1 MGHRA, CDR2 YSYEKL. The CDR3 runs to 15 residues. CDR3 sequence: CASSQAGGVGTEAFF. The CDR3 nucleotides are TGCGCCAGCAGCCAAGCGGGAGGGGTGGGCACTGAAGCTTTCTTT.

DNA for the CDR3: TGTGCCAGCTCACCCAGCAAAGGGGCTAGCACAGATACGCAGTATTTT. Translated, it gives CASSPSKGASTDTQYF. The genes are TRBV18 and TRBJ2-3, with D tentatively TRBD1 (5 bases). The V end was cut by 3 bases, the J end by 0 bases, with 13 bases between. CDR1 and CDR2 (germline): KGHSH, LQKENI. The CDR3 loop spans 16 amino acids.

The genes are TRBV15 and TRBJ2-5; the D gene is possibly TRBD1 (6 bases). V shed 4 bases and J shed 1 base, with 13 bases lying between them. Germline assignment: CDR1 LNHNV and CDR2 YYDKDF (reference sequence). The CDR3 spans 15 residues. CDR3 DNA: TGTGCCACCAGCATCCTAATGGACAGCCAAGAGACCCAGTACTTC. Translating it yields CATSILMDSQETQYF.

The V gene is TRBV10-3, the J gene TRBJ1-2; TRBD1 might be the D (5 bases). The CDR3 length is 16 residues. Trimming removed 3 bases at V and 6 bases at J, with 20 bases between. CDR1 and CDR2 from the germline V gene are ENHRY and SYGVKD. The CDR3 nucleotides are TGTGCCATCAGTGAAACCTGGGACCGCGATCCGGATGGCTACACCTTC. Translation gives CAISETWDRDPDGYTF.

In this sample, this clone turned up once. The V and J genes are TRBV6-6 and TRBJ1-6; a weak D match, TRBD1 (5 bases). Germline V gene lookup returns CDR1 MNHNY and CDR2 SVGAGI (reference sequence). This CDR3 is built from 13 residues. Trimming cost V 7 bases and J 10 bases, with 14 bases left between them. CDR3 bases: TGTGCCAGCACCCCAGGGTGGAGATCACCCCTCCACTTT. Its translation: CASTPGWRSPLHF.

The chain employs TRBV7-9 and TRBJ1-1, with a possible D match to TRBD1 (6 bases). The V and J ends lost 5 bases and 8 bases respectively, with 9 bases between them. The CDR3 has 11 amino acids. CDR1 and CDR2 from the germline V gene are SEHNR and FQNEAQ (reference sequence). The CDR3 DNA follows: TGTGCCAGCAGCACAGGGATGGAAGCTTTCTTT. Its protein product is CASSTGMEAFF. Using reference TRBV7-9 and TRBJ1-1 for the parts outside the CDR3, the full variable domain is DTGVSQNPRHKITKRGQNVTFRCDPISEHNRLYWYRQTLGQGPEFLTYFQNEAQLEKSRLLSDRFSAERPKGSFSTLEIQRTEQGDSAMYLCASSTGMEAFFGQGTRLTVV.

The J gene is TRBJ2-1, the V gene TRBV27, with D uncertain. This CDR3 contains 16 residues. The germline CDR1 and CDR2 sequences are MNHEY and SMNVEV (reference sequence). Trimming pared 5 bases from V and 2 bases from J, leaving 16 bases between. CDR3 DNA sequence: TGTGCCAGCAGTCCCCGGCAGAGCAGCACCTACAATGAGCAGTTCTTC. Translated: CASSPRQSSTYNEQFF.